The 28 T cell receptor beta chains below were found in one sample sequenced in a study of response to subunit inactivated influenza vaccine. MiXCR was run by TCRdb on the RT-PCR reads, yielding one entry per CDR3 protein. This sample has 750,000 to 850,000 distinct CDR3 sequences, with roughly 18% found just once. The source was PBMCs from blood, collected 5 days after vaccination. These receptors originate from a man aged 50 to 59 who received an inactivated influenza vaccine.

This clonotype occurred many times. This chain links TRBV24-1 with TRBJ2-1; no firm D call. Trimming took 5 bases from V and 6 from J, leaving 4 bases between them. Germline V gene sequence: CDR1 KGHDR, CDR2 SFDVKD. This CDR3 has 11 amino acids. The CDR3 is CATSGGNEQFF. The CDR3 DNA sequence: TGTGCCACCAGTGGGGGCAATGAGCAGTTCTTC.

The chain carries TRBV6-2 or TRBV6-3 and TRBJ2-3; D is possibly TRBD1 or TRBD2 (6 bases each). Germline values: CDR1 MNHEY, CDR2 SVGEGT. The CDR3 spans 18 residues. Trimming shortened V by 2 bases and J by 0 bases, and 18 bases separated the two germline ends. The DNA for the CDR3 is TGTGCCAGCAGTTACCCCCGACAGGACTATACTAGCACAGATACGCAGTATTTT. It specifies CASSYPRQDYTSTDTQYF.

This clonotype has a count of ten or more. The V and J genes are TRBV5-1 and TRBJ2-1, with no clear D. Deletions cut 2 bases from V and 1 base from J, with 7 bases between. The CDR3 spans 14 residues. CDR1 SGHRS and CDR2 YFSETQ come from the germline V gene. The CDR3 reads CASSLQTSYNEQFF. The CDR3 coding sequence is TGCGCCAGCAGCTTACAGACATCCTACAATGAGCAGTTCTTC.

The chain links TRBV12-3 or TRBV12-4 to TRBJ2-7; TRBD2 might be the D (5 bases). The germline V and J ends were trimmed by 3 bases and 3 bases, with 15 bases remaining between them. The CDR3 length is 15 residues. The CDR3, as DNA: TGTGCCAGCAGTTTTCGGCGGGCCACCCGCTACGAGCAGTACTTC. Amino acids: CASSFRRATRYEQYF.

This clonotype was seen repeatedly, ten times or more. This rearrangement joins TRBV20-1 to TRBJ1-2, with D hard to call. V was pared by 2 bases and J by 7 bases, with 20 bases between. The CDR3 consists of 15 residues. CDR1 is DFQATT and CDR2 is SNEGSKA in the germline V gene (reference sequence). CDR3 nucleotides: TGCAGTGCTAGACGAAATCTTCTAGGGCTGGGTGGCTACACCTTC. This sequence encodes CSARRNLLGLGGYTF.

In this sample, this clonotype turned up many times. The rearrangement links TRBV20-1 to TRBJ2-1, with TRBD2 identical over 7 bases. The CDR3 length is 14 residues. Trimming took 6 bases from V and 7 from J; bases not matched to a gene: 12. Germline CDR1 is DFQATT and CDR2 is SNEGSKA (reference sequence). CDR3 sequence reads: CSAGVPGLPNEQFF. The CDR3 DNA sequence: TGCAGTGCAGGGGTACCGGGACTACCTAATGAGCAGTTCTTC.

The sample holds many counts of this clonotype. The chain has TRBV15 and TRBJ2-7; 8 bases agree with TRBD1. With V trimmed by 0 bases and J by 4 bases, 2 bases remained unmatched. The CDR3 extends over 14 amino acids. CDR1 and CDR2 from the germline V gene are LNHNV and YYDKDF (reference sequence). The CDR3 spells CATSRDGTGYEQYF. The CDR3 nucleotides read TGTGCCACCAGCAGAGATGGGACAGGTTACGAGCAGTACTTC.

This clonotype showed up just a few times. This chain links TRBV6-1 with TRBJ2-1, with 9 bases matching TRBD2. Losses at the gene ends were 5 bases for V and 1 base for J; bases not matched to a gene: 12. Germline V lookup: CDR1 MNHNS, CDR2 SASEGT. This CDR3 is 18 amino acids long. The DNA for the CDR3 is TGTGCCAGCAGTCCGAGGGGAGCTAGCGGGGTTTCCTACAATGAGCAGTTCTTC. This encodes CASSPRGASGVSYNEQFF.

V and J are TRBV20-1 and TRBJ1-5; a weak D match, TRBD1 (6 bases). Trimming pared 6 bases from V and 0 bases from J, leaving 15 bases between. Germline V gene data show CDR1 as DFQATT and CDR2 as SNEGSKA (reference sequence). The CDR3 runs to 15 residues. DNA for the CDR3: TGCAGTGCCCGTGGCAGGGGCCATAGCAATCAGCCCCAGCATTTT. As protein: CSARGRGHSNQPQHF.

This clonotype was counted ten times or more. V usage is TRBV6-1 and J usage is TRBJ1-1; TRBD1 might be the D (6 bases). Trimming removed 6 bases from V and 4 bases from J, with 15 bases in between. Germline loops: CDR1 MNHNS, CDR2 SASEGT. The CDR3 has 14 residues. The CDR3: CASSSTGYFTEAFF. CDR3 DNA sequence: TGTGCCAGCAGCTCCACAGGGTACTTCACTGAAGCTTTCTTT.

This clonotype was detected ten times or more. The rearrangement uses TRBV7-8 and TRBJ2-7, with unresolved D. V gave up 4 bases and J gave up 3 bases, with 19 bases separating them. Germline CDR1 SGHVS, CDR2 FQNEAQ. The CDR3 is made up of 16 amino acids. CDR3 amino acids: CASSSTDLLGYYEQYF. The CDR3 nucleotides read TGTGCCAGCAGCTCCACAGACCTACTTGGGTACTACGAGCAGTACTTC.

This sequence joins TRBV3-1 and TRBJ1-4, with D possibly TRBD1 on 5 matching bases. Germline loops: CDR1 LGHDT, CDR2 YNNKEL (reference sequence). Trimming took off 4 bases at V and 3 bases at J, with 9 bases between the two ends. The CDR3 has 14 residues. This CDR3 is CASSPGWANEKLFF. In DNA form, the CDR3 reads TGTGCCAGCAGCCCAGGGTGGGCTAATGAAAAACTGTTTTTT.

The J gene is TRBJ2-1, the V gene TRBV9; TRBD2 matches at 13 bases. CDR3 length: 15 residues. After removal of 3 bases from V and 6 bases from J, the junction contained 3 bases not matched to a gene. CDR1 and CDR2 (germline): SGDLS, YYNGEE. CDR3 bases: TGTGCCAGCAGCGCCGGGACTAGCGGGGCCAATGAGCAGTTCTTC. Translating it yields CASSAGTSGANEQFF. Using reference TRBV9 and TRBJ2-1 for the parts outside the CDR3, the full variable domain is DSGVTQTPKHLITATGQRVTLRCSPRSGDLSVYWYQQSLDQGLQFLIQYYNGEERAKGNILERFSAQQFPDLHSELNLSSLELGDSALYFCASSAGTSGANEQFFGPGTRLTVL.

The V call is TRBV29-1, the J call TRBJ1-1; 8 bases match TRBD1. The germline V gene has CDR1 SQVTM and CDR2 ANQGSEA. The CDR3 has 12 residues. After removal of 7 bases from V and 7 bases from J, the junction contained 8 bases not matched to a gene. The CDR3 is CSDGQGTVEAFF. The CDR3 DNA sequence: TGCAGCGATGGACAGGGTACGGTTGAAGCTTTCTTT. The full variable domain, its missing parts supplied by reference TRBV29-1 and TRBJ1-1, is SAVISQKPSRDICQRGTSLTIQCQVDSQVTMMFWYRQQPGQSLTLIATANQGSEATYESGFVIDKFPISRPNLTFSTLTVSNMSPEDSSIYLCSDGQGTVEAFFGQGTRLTVV.

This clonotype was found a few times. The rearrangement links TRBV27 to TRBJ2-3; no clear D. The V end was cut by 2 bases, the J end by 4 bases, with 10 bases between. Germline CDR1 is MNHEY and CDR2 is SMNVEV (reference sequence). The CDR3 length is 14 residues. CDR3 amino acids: CASSLTIHPDTQYF. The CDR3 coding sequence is TGTGCCAGCAGTTTAACGATCCACCCAGATACGCAGTATTTT.

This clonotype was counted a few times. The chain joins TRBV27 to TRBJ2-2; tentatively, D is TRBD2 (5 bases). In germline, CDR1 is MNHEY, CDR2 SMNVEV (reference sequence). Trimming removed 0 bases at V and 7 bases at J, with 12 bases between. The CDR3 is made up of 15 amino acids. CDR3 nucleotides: TGTGCCAGCAGTTTATCGGCGGGTCATTTCGGGGAGCTGTTTTTT. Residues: CASSLSAGHFGELFF.

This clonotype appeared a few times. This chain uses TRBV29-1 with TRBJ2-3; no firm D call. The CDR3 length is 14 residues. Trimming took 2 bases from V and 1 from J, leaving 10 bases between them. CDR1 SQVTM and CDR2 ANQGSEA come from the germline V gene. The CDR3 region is CSVERVLGTDTQYF. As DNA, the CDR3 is TGCAGCGTTGAAAGGGTATTGGGCACAGATACGCAGTATTTT.

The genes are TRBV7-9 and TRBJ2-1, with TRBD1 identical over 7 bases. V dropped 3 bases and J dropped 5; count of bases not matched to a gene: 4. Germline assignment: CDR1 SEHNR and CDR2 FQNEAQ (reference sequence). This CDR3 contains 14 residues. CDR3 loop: CASSFFRGNNEQFF. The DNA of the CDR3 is TGTGCCAGCAGCTTCTTCAGGGGGAACAATGAGCAGTTCTTC. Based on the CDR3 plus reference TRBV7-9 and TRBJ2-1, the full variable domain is DTGVSQNPRHKITKRGQNVTFRCDPISEHNRLYWYRQTLGQGPEFLTYFQNEAQLEKSRLLSDRFSAERPKGSFSTLEIQRTEQGDSAMYLCASSFFRGNNEQFFGPGTRLTVL.

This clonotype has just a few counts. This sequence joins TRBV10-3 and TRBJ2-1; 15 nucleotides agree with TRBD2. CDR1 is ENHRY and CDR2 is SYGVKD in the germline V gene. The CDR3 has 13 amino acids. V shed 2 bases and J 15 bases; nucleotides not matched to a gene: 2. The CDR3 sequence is CAISEGLAGGWFF. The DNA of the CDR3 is TGTGCCATCAGTGAGGGACTAGCGGGAGGGTGGTTCTTC.

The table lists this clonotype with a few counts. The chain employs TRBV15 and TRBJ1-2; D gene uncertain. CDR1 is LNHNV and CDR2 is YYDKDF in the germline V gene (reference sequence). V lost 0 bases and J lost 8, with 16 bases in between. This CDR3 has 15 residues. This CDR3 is CATSRDPTGGWGYTF. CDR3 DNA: TGTGCCACCAGCAGAGATCCGACGGGCGGCTGGGGCTACACCTTC.

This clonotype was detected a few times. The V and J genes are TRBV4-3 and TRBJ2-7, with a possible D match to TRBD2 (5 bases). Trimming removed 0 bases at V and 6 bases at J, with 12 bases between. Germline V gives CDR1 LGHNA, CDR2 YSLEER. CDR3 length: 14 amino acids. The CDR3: CASSQDPGIGEQYF. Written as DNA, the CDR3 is TGCGCCAGCAGCCAAGATCCGGGGATTGGCGAGCAGTACTTC.

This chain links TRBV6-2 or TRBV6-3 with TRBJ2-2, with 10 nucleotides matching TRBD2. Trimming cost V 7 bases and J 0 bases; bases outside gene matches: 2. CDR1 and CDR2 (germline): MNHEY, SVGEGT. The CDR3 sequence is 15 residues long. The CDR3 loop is CASTSGGPNTGELFF. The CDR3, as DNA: TGTGCCAGCACTAGCGGGGGACCGAACACCGGGGAGCTGTTTTTT.

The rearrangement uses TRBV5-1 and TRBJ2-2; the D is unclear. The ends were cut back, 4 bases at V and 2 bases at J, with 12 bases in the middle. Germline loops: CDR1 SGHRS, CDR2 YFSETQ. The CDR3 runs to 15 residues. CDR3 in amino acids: CASSPGDINTGELFF. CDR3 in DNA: TGCGCCAGCAGCCCCGGCGACATTAACACCGGGGAGCTGTTTTTT.

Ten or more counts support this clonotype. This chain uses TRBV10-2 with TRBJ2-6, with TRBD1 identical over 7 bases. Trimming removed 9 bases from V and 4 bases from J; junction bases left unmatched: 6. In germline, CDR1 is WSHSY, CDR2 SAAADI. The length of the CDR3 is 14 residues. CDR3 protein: CASETGAGANVLTF. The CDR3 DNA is TGCGCCAGTGAAACAGGGGCCGGGGCCAACGTCCTGACTTTC.

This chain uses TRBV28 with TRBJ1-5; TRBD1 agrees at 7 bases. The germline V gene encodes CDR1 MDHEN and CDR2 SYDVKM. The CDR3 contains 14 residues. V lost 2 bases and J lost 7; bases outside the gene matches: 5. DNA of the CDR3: TGTGCCAGCAGTTTACAGGGGGTAGGGCAGCCCCAGCATTTT. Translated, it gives CASSLQGVGQPQHF. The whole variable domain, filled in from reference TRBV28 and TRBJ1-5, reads DVKVTQSSRYLVKRTGEKVFLECVQDMDHENMFWYRQDPGLGLRLIYFSYDVKMKEKGDIPEGYSVSREKKERFSLILESASTNQTSMYLCASSLQGVGQPQHFGDGTRLSIL.

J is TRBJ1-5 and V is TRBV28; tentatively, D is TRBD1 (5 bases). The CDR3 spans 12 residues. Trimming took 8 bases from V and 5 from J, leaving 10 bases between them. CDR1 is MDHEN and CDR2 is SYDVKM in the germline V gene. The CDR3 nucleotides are TGTGCCAGCCTGGGGGGGTATCAGCCCCAGCATTTT. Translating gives CASLGGYQPQHF.

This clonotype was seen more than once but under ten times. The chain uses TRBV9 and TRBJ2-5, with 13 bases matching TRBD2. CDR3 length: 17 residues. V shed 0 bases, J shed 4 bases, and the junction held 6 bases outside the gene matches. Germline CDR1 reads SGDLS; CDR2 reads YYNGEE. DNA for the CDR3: TGTGCCAGCAGCGTAGGGACTAGCGGGGGCTCCTTAGAGACCCAGTACTTC. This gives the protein CASSVGTSGGSLETQYF.

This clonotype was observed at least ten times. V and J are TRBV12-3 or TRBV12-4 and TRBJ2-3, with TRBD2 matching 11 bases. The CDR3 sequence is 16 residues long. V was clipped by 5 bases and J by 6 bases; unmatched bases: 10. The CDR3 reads CASSRIAGGLTDTQYF. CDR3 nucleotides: TGTGCCAGCAGTCGGATAGCGGGGGGGTTGACGGATACGCAGTATTTT.